Listed below are T cell receptor beta chains from one sample, sequenced in a study of regulatory T cells in long-lasting Graves disease. TCRdb re-analysed the multiplex PCR reads in MiXCR, keeping a single row per CDR3 protein. The sample has hundreds of thousands of distinct CDR3 sequences, around 12% seen once. The same specimen was also included in a second study, on T cells in Graves' hyperthyroidism and ophthalmopathy.

Source: peripheral blood mononuclear cells (PBMCs), taken at new diagnosis, from a patient treated with antithyroid drugs. Receptor source: a woman aged 25 to 39 with Graves disease. Each CDR3 is given with its conserved first and last residue. D genes are given only for firm matches. The listing skips clone size in some rows; elsewhere it reads once, few, many or a size class.

D gene	V gene	clone size	J gene	CDR3 protein	CDR3 DNA
TRBD1	TRBV27	many	TRBJ2-7	CASSSQDREGEQYF	TGTGCCAGCAGTTCACAGGACAGGGAAGGCGAGCAGTACTTC
NA	TRBV4-1	NA	TRBJ1-2	CASSQPYEGYGYTF	TGCGCCAGCAGCCAACCATATGAGGGCTACGGCTACACCTTC
NA	TRBV6-1	many	TRBJ1-2	CASSLQDNYGYTF	TGTGCCAGCAGTCTCCAAGATAACTATGGCTACACCTTC
NA	TRBV27	many	TRBJ1-3	CASSSVFSGNTIYF	TGTGCCAGCAGCTCAGTCTTCTCTGGAAACACCATATATTTT
TRBD2	TRBV2	many	TRBJ2-1	CATVAGSSYNEQFF	TGTGCCACCGTAGCGGGTAGCTCCTACAATGAGCAGTTCTTC
NA	TRBV19	many	TRBJ2-1	CASSGLGHSYNEQFF	TGTGCCAGTAGTGGGTTGGGACACTCCTACAATGAGCAGTTCTTC
TRBD1	TRBV19	NA	TRBJ2-1	CASSIGPGTGHYNEQFF	TGTGCCAGTAGTATAGGACCCGGGACAGGTCACTACAATGAGCAGTTCTTC
TRBD1	TRBV6-2/TRBV6-3	NA	TRBJ2-7	CASRGTGFYEQYF	TGTGCCAGCCGCGGGACAGGGTTCTACGAGCAGTACTTC
NA	TRBV27	NA	TRBJ2-7	CASSLDFFSYEQYF	TGTGCCAGCAGTTTAGACTTTTTCTCCTACGAGCAGTACTTC
NA	TRBV19	few	TRBJ2-5	CASRGASETQYF	TGTGCCAGTAGAGGCGCGAGTGAGACCCAGTACTTC
TRBD2	TRBV28	NA	TRBJ2-1	CASRPWGLAGGVSYNEQFF	TGTGCCAGCAGACCTTGGGGGCTAGCGGGAGGGGTCTCCTACAATGAGCAGTTCTTC
NA	TRBV28	NA	TRBJ2-7	CASSLSRRVPSYEQYF	TGTGCCAGCAGTTTAAGTCGGCGGGTCCCCTCCTACGAGCAGTACTTC
TRBD1	TRBV11-2	few	TRBJ2-3	CASSFDRGPTDTQYF	TGTGCCAGCAGCTTCGACAGGGGGCCCACAGATACGCAGTATTTT
NA	TRBV5-6	many	TRBJ2-5	CASSFPTGYQETQYF	TGTGCCAGCAGCTTCCCCACAGGCTACCAAGAGACCCAGTACTTC
NA	TRBV11-2	many	TRBJ2-1	CASSLDGRGVYNEQFF	TGTGCCAGCAGCTTAGATGGTCGGGGAGTCTACAATGAGCAGTTCTTC
NA	TRBV6-1	few	TRBJ1-5	CASSEGIGHPQGQLQHF	TGTGCCAGCAGTGAAGGAATCGGACACCCGCAGGGGCAGCTCCAGCATTTT
NA	TRBV10-3	NA	TRBJ1-5	CAISASDQPQHF	TGTGCCATCAGTGCGAGTGATCAGCCCCAGCATTTT
TRBD2	TRBV7-8	many	TRBJ2-7	CASSLRAAGGDEQYF	TGTGCCAGCAGCTTAAGGGCGGCGGGAGGCGACGAGCAGTACTTC
NA	TRBV20-1	NA	TRBJ1-2	CSAIPTLNYGYTF	TGCAGTGCTATCCCAACCCTAAACTATGGCTACACCTTC
TRBD2	TRBV20-1	many	TRBJ2-1	CSALLAVHNEQFF	TGCAGTGCTTTACTAGCGGTCCACAATGAGCAGTTCTTC
NA	TRBV29-1	NA	TRBJ2-3	CSVEDRGGTKDTQYF	TGCAGCGTTGAAGATCGAGGGGGGACCAAAGATACGCAGTATTTT
TRBD2	TRBV6-2/TRBV6-3	NA	TRBJ2-1	CASSEARLAALSSYNEQFF	TGTGCCAGCAGTGAAGCGAGACTAGCGGCCTTGAGCTCCTACAATGAGCAGTTCTTC
NA	TRBV12-3/TRBV12-4	few	TRBJ1-1	CASSLRGRGEAFF	TGTGCCAGCAGTTTACGGGGAAGAGGTGAAGCTTTCTTT
NA	TRBV5-1	NA	TRBJ1-4	CASSLVGFEKLVF	TGCGCCAGCAGCTTGGTGGGATTTGAAAAACTGGTTTTT
TRBD2	TRBV4-1	many	TRBJ2-7	CASSLSGSGAYEQYF	TGCGCCAGCAGCCTGAGCGGGAGTGGGGCCTACGAGCAGTACTTC
TRBD2	TRBV3-1	NA	TRBJ2-1	CASSSSGRRSYNEQFF	TGTGCCAGCAGCTCTAGCGGGAGGAGGTCCTACAATGAGCAGTTCTTC
TRBD2	TRBV28	many	TRBJ2-1	CASRYLAGGPSNEQFF	TGTGCCAGCAGGTACTTAGCGGGAGGGCCCTCGAATGAGCAGTTCTTC
NA	TRBV20-1	NA	TRBJ1-2	CSARRTYGYTF	TGCAGTGCTAGGAGGACCTATGGCTACACCTTC
TRBD1	TRBV9	NA	TRBJ1-2	CASSLRDRGSLYGYTF	TGTGCCAGCAGCCTCCGGGACAGGGGATCCCTCTATGGCTACACCTTC
TRBD2	TRBV12-3/TRBV12-4	many	TRBJ2-1	CASSIPGTSGYNEQFF	TGTGCCAGCAGTATCCCCGGGACTAGCGGTTACAATGAGCAGTTCTTC
NA	TRBV19	few	TRBJ2-7	CASSMEGVYEQYF	TGTGCCAGTAGTATGGAAGGAGTCTACGAGCAGTACTTC
TRBD2	TRBV20-1	many	TRBJ2-7	CSARDGTRAYEQYF	TGCAGTGCTAGAGATGGGACTAGAGCCTACGAGCAGTACTTC
NA	TRBV5-6	NA	TRBJ2-5	CASSISGFFETQYF	TGTGCCAGCAGCATATCAGGGTTTTTTGAGACCCAGTACTTC
NA	TRBV6-2/TRBV6-3	NA	TRBJ2-7	CASSTRESEQYF	TGTGCCAGCAGCACTCGGGAATCCGAGCAGTACTTC
NA	TRBV18	many	TRBJ1-6	CASSPGTDSPLHF	TGTGCCAGCTCGCCTGGGACCGATTCACCCCTCCACTTT
TRBD1	TRBV2	many	TRBJ1-6	CASSPRTGRNSPLHF	TGTGCCAGCAGCCCCCGGACAGGGAGGAATTCACCCCTCCACTTT
NA	TRBV6-5	many	TRBJ2-3	CASSSPRTRDTQYF	TGTGCCAGCAGTTCACCTCGGACACGAGATACGCAGTATTTT
NA	TRBV12-3/TRBV12-4	many	TRBJ1-4	CASSWGVGEKLFF	TGTGCCAGCAGTTGGGGGGTTGGTGAAAAACTGTTTTTT
NA	TRBV19	NA	TRBJ2-3	CATARLVDTDTQYF	TGTGCCACCGCAAGACTAGTGGACACAGATACGCAGTATTTT
NA	TRBV20-1	few	TRBJ1-5	CSAGVRRGNQPQHF	TGCAGTGCGGGGGTCAGGCGCGGCAATCAGCCCCAGCATTTT